This record looks at one T cell receptor beta chain sequence and its context. The CDR3 has 15 amino acids. With 1 base removed from V and 0 bases from J, the gap between germline ends came to 10 bases. Germline-derived CDR1 and CDR2 are SGHRS and YFSETQ. This record comes from a study of blood T cell repertoires in COVID-19. Across the study: Sources were T cells, B-cell-depleted T cells, or PBMCs; the material itself was cDNA or gDNA.

Authors' processing steps: The authors estimated nucleated cell counts from reference gene primer amplification. TCRdb's table, derived via immunoSEQ multiplex PCR, lists solely in-frame clones and lacks some. Clonal size and the V and J genes are those of that table, whereas D and trimming came from the DNA. This table has about 120,000 clones, over 75% appearing once. The sample consisted of peripheral blood. This sequence originates from a man aged 65 to 85 with active or convalescent COVID-19. The chain joins TRBV5-1 to TRBJ1-1; D may be TRBD1 (6 bases). CDR3 amino acids: CASSLNGQLNTEAFF. CDR3 DNA: TGCGCCAGCAGCTTGAATGGACAGTTGAACACTGAAGCTTTCTTT.